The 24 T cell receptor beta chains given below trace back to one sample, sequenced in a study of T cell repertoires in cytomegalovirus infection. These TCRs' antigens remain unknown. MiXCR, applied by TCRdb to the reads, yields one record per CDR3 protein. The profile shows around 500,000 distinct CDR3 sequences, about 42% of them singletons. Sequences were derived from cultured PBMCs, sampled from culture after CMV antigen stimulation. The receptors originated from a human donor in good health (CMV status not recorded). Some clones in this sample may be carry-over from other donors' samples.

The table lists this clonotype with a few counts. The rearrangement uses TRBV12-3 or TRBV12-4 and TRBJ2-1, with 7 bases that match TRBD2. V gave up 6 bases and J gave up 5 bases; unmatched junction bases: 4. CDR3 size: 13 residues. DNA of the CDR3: TGTGCCAGCAGCCAAGGACTAGACAATGAGCAGTTCTTC. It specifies CASSQGLDNEQFF.

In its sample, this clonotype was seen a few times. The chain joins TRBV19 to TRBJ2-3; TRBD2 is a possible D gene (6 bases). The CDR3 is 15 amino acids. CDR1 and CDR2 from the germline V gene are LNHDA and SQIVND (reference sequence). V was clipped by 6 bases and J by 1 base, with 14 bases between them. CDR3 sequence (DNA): TGTGCCAGTAGCCCCTGGGCGGGGCGCACAGATACGCAGTATTTT. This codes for CASSPWAGRTDTQYF.

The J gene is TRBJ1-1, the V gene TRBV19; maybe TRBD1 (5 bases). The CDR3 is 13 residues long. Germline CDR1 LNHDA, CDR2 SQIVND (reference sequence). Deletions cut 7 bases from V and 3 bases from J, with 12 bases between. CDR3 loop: CASTYRRDTEAFF. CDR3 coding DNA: TGTGCCAGTACCTACAGGAGGGACACTGAAGCTTTCTTT. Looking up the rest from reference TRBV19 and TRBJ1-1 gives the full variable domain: DGGITQSPKYLFRKEGQNVTLSCEQNLNHDAMYWYRQDPGQGLRLIYYSQIVNDFQKGDIAEGYSVSREKKESFPLTVTSAQKNPTAFYLCASTYRRDTEAFFGQGTRLTVV.

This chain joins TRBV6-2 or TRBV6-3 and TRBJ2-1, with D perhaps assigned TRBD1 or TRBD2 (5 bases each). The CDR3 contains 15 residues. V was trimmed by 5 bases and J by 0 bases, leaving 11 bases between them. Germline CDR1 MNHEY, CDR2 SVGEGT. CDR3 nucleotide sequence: TGTGCCAGCAGTCCTGCTGGGGGCTCCTACAATGAGCAGTTCTTC. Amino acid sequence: CASSPAGGSYNEQFF.

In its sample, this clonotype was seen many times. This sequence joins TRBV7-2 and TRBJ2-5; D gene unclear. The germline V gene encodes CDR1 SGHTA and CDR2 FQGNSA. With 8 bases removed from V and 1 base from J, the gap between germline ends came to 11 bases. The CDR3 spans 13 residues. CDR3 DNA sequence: TGTGCCAGCGGCGCCCCGACCCAAGAGACCCAGTACTTC. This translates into CASGAPTQETQYF.

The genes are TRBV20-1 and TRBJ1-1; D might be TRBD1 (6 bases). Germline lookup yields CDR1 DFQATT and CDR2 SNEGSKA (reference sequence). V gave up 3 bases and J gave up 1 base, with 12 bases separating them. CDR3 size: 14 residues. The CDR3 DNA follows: TGCAGTGCTAGCCGGGGACAACCGAACACTGAAGCTTTCTTT. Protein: CSASRGQPNTEAFF.

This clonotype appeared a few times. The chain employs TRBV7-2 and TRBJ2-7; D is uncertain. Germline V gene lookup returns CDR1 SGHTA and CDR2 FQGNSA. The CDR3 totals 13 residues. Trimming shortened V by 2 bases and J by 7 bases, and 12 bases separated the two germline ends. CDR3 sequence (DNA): TGTGCCAGCAGCTTACGAACCGCGTTAGAGCAGTACTTC. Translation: CASSLRTALEQYF.

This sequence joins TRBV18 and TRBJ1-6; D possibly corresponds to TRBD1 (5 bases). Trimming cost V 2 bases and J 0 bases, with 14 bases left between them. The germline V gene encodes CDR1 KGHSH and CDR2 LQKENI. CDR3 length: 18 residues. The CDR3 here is CASSPSFGGGSYNSPLHF. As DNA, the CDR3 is TGTGCCAGCTCACCATCATTCGGGGGAGGCTCCTATAATTCACCCCTCCACTTT.

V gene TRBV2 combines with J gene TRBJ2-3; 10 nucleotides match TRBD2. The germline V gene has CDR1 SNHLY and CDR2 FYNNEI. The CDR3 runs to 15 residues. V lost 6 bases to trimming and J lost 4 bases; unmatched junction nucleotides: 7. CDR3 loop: CASRRAGGGPDTQYF. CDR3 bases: TGTGCCAGCAGACGAGCGGGAGGGGGACCAGATACGCAGTATTTT.

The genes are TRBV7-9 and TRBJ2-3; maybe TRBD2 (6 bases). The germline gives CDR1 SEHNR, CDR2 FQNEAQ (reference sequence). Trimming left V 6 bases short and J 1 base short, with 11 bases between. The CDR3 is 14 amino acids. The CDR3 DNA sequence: TGTGCCAGCAGGGAAACGGGGGGCACAGATACGCAGTATTTT. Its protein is CASRETGGTDTQYF.

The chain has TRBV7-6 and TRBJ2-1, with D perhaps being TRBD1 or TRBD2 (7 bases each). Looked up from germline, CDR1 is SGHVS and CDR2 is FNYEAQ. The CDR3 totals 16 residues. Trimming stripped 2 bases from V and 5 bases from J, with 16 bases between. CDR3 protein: CASSLTWQGGDNEQFF. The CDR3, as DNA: TGTGCCAGCAGCTTAACATGGCAGGGGGGGGACAATGAGCAGTTCTTC.

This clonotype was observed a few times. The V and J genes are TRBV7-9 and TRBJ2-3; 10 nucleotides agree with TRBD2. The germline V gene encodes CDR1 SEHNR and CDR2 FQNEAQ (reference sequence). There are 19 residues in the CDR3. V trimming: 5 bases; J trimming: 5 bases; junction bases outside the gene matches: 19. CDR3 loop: CASSAPAASGRRPQDTQYF. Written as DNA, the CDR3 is TGTGCCAGCAGCGCCCCGGCGGCTAGCGGGAGAAGGCCCCAAGATACGCAGTATTTT. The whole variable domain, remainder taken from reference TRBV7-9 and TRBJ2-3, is DTGVSQNPRHKITKRGQNVTFRCDPISEHNRLYWYRQTLGQGPEFLTYFQNEAQLEKSRLLSDRFSAERPKGSFSTLEIQRTEQGDSAMYLCASSAPAASGRRPQDTQYFGPGTRLTVL.

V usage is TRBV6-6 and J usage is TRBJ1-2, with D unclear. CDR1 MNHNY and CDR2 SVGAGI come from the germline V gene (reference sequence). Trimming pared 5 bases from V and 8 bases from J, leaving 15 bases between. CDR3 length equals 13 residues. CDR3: CASSEIQTGGYTF. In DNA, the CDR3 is TGTGCCAGCAGTGAGATCCAGACCGGCGGCTACACCTTC.

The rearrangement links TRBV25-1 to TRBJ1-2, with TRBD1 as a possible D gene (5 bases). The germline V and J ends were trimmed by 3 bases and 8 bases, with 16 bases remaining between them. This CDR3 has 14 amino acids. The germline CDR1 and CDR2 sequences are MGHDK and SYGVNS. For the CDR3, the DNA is TGTGCCAGCAGTGATAATGTAGGGGTTGGAGGCTACACCTTC. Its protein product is CASSDNVGVGGYTF.

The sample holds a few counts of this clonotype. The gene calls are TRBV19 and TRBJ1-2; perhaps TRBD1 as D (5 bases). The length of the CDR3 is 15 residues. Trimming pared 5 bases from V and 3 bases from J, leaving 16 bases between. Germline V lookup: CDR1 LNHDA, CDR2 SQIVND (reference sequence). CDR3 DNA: TGTGCCAGTAGTCCCCTCCAGGGCGTAGACTATGGCTACACCTTC. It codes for CASSPLQGVDYGYTF. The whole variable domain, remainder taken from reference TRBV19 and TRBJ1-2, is DGGITQSPKYLFRKEGQNVTLSCEQNLNHDAMYWYRQDPGQGLRLIYYSQIVNDFQKGDIAEGYSVSREKKESFPLTVTSAQKNPTAFYLCASSPLQGVDYGYTFGSGTRLTVV.

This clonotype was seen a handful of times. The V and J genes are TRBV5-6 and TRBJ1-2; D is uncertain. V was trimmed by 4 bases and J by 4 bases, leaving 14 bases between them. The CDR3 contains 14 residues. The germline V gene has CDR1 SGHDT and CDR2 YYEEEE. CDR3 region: CASSRLELRYGYTF. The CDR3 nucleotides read TGTGCCAGCAGCCGCTTGGAGTTACGCTATGGCTACACCTTC. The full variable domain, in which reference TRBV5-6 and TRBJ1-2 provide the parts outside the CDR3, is DAGVTQSPTHLIKTRGQQVTLRCSPKSGHDTVSWYQQALGQGPQFIFQYYEEEERQRGNFPDRFSGHQFPNYSSELNVNALLLGDSALYLCASSRLELRYGYTFGSGTRLTVV.

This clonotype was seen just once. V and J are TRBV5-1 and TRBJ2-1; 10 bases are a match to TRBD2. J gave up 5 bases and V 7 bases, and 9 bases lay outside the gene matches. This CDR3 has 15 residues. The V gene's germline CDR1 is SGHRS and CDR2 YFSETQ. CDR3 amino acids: CASADTSGINNEQFF. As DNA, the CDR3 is TGCGCCAGCGCCGATACTAGCGGGATAAACAATGAGCAGTTCTTC.

The CDR3, as DNA: TGTGCCAGCTCACCAGTGCGGGGAGACGGCACAGATACGCAGTATTTT. It specifies CASSPVRGDGTDTQYF. The chain is built from TRBV18 and TRBJ2-3; D may be TRBD2 (6 bases). This CDR3 has 16 amino acids. Trimming removed 2 bases at V and 1 base at J, with 13 bases between. CDR1 and CDR2 (germline): KGHSH, LQKENI.

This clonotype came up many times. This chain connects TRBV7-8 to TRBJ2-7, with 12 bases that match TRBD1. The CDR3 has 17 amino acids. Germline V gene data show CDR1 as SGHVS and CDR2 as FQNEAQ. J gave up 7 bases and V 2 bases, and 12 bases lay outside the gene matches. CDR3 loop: CASSLWGQGALDGEQYF. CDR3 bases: TGTGCCAGCAGCTTATGGGGACAGGGGGCGCTTGACGGGGAGCAGTACTTC.

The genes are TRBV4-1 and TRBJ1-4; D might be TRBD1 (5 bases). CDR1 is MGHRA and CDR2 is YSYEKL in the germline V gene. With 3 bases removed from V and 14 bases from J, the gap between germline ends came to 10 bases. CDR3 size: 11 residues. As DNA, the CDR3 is TGCGCCAGCAGCCACCTGACAGAGCTGTTTTTT. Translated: CASSHLTELFF.

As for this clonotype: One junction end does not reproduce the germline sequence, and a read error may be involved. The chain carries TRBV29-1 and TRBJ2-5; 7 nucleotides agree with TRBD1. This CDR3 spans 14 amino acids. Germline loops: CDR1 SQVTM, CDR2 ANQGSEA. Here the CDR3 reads CSFDLAIRGETQYF. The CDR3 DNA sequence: TGCAGCTTTGACCTAGCAATCAGGGGGGAGACCCAGTACTTC.

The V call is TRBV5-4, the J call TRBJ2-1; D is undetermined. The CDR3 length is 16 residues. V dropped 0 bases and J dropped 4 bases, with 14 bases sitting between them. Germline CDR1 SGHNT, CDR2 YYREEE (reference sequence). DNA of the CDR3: TGTGCCAGCAGCTTGGTGGGCTACCAACCTTACAATGAGCAGTTCTTC. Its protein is CASSLVGYQPYNEQFF.

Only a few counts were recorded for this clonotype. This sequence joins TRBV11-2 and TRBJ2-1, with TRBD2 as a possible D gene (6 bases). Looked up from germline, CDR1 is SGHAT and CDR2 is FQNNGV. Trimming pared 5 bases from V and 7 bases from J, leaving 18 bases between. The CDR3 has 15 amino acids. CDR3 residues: CASSPGMGLPNEQFF. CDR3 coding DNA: TGTGCCAGCAGCCCCGGGATGGGACTGCCTAATGAGCAGTTCTTC.

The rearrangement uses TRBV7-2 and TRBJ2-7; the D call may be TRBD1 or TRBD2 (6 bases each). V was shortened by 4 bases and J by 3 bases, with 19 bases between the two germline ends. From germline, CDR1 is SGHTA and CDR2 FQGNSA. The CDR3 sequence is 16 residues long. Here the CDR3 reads CASSSQGSGFLYEQYF. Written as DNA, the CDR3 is TGTGCCAGCAGCTCCCAGGGGAGCGGGTTTCTCTACGAGCAGTACTTC.